The 7 T cell receptor beta chains reported below all come from one sample, sequenced in a study of CD8 T cells in ankylosing spondylitis. Findings and caveats of the study: Characteristic, it appeared, of ankylosing spondylitis blood was a TCR beta motif of fewer than 10 highly homologous variants.

TCRdb analysed the 5' RACE reads with MiXCR anew, one entry per CDR3 protein. Of 700,000 or so distinct CDR3 sequences in the sample, roughly 19% were seen once. Antigens for these TCRs are unknown. Sequencing used blood, either unsorted or a sorted T cell fraction (not recorded which). Source of these receptors: a male donor with ankylosing spondylitis.

This clonotype appeared a few times. The chain employs TRBV27 and TRBJ2-3; 7 nucleotides line up with TRBD2. V shed 5 bases and J 2 bases; nucleotides not matched to a gene: 7. This CDR3 has 15 amino acids. CDR1 and CDR2 from the germline V gene are MNHEY and SMNVEV (reference sequence). CDR3 DNA sequence: TGTGCCAGCAGTCCGCAGCGGGGACTCACAGATACGCAGTATTTT. This encodes CASSPQRGLTDTQYF.

This sequence joins TRBV24-1 and TRBJ2-1; 16 nucleotides line up with TRBD2. Germline loops: CDR1 KGHDR, CDR2 SFDVKD. J was trimmed by 0 bases and V by 5 bases; bases with no gene match: 9. The CDR3 runs 20 residues. CDR3: CATSGGPGLAGGPSYNEQFF. In DNA form, the CDR3 reads TGTGCCACCAGTGGGGGTCCGGGACTAGCGGGAGGGCCCTCCTACAATGAGCAGTTCTTC.

This clonotype has a handful of counts. Written as DNA, the CDR3 is TGCGCCAGCAGCCAAGAGCGCCGGAACACTGAAGCTTTCTTT. Its translation: CASSQERRNTEAFF. The chain links TRBV4-1 to TRBJ1-1; D ambiguous. Trimming removed 0 bases from V and 1 base from J, with 6 bases in between. The CDR3 sequence is 14 residues long. Per germline, CDR1 MGHRA and CDR2 YSYEKL.

In its sample, this clonotype was seen a few times. The rearrangement joins TRBV29-1 to TRBJ2-3; D might be TRBD1 (7 bases). V was pared by 4 bases and J by 2 bases, with 19 bases between. Germline lookup yields CDR1 SQVTM and CDR2 ANQGSEA. The length of the CDR3 is 16 residues. The CDR3: CSVGPLQGGLTDTQYF. The CDR3 region has the DNA TGCAGCGTTGGGCCCCTTCAGGGGGGCCTCACAGATACGCAGTATTTT.

There are a few counts of this clonotype. CDR3 sequence: CASSTRGLGTDTQYF. CDR3 coding DNA: TGTGCCAGCAGTACCAGGGGGCTCGGCACAGATACGCAGTATTTT. The chain links TRBV28 to TRBJ2-3; 8 nucleotides match TRBD1. The ends lost 5 bases at V and 1 base at J; junction bases unmatched: 5. The germline V gene has CDR1 MDHEN and CDR2 SYDVKM. This CDR3 contains 15 residues.

There are many counts of this clonotype. The chain recombines TRBV7-8 with TRBJ2-1; no definite D call. CDR3 length: 15 amino acids. CDR1 and CDR2 from the germline V gene are SGHVS and FQNEAQ. The V and J ends lost 4 bases and 5 bases respectively, with 15 bases between them. CDR3 bases: TGTGCCAGCAGCTCGAGAGCTATAGGAAACAATGAGCAGTTCTTC. Protein product: CASSSRAIGNNEQFF.

The V gene is TRBV5-1, the J gene TRBJ2-7; D perhaps matches TRBD1 (6 bases). The V end was cut by 0 bases, the J end by 4 bases, with 11 bases between. The CDR3 runs 14 residues. The germline V gene has CDR1 SGHRS and CDR2 YFSETQ. The CDR3 protein is CASSLAGEQYEQYF. CDR3 sequence (DNA): TGCGCCAGCAGCTTGGCAGGGGAACAATACGAGCAGTACTTC.